The 14 T cell receptor beta chains listed next were all sequenced from one sample in a study of T-cell memory formation after mild COVID-19. Each CDR3 protein is one row after TCRdb ran MiXCR on the 5' RACE reads. The table lists hundreds of thousands of distinct CDR3 sequences, about 20% of them singletons. Source material: PBMCs or a T cell subset sorted from them (not recorded which). The receptors come from an adult woman who had mild COVID-19 (a few samples of this study predate the infection). Cell type and time point are not known.

This chain links TRBV3-1 with TRBJ2-1, with 8 bases matching TRBD2. The CDR3 consists of 17 residues. V trimming: 0 bases; J trimming: 9 bases; junction bases outside the gene matches: 13. The germline V gene encodes CDR1 LGHDT and CDR2 YNNKEL (reference sequence). The CDR3 loop reads CASSQDGGGLAGSEQFF. The CDR3 bases are TGTGCCAGCAGCCAAGATGGGGGAGGACTAGCTGGTTCTGAGCAGTTCTTC.

V and J are TRBV7-8 and TRBJ1-3, with TRBD1 matching 8 bases. This CDR3 region has 14 residues. With V trimmed by 5 bases and J by 2 bases, 2 bases remained unmatched. Germline loops: CDR1 SGHVS, CDR2 FQNEAQ. The CDR3 DNA reads as TGTGCCAGCAGCCGGACAGGGACTGGAAACACCATATATTTT. As protein: CASSRTGTGNTIYF.

There are a few counts of this clonotype. This sequence joins TRBV18 and TRBJ2-1; no clear D. V was clipped by 0 bases and J by 2 bases, with 11 bases between them. Germline V lookup: CDR1 KGHSH, CDR2 LQKENI. The CDR3 is 16 residues long. The CDR3 spells CASSPPKGIAYNEQFF. The CDR3 coding sequence is TGTGCCAGCTCACCACCAAAGGGAATCGCCTACAATGAGCAGTTCTTC.

The chain couples TRBV6-1 to TRBJ1-2; D gene ambiguous. Germline loops: CDR1 MNHNS, CDR2 SASEGT. CDR3 length: 11 amino acids. Trimming removed 6 bases at V and 3 bases at J, with 5 bases between. The CDR3 nucleotides are TGTGCCAGCAGGGATTACTATGGCTACACCTTC. Translation: CASRDYYGYTF.

This rearrangement joins TRBV7-9 to TRBJ1-5; D may be TRBD1 (6 bases). V was cut by 2 bases and J by 5 bases, with 10 bases left in between. In germline, CDR1 is SEHNR, CDR2 FQNEAQ (reference sequence). CDR3 length: 14 residues. The DNA for the CDR3 is TGTGCCAGCAGCTTAACGGGGGCACATCAGCCCCAGCATTTT. This translates into CASSLTGAHQPQHF.

There are a few counts of this clonotype. V and J are TRBV24-1 and TRBJ2-5, with a possible D match to TRBD2 (6 bases). CDR1 KGHDR and CDR2 SFDVKD come from the germline V gene. V lost 9 bases to trimming and J lost 5 bases, with 15 bases between them. The CDR3 contains 13 residues. CDR3 DNA: TGTGCCACCGGAAACCGGGAGCAGGAGACCCAGTACTTC. Encoded protein: CATGNREQETQYF.

The sample holds a few counts of this clonotype. CDR3 bases: TGCGCCAGCAGCCTCACTGTGGGTTCGGAAAAACTGTTTTTT. Its translation: CASSLTVGSEKLFF. The chain is built from TRBV5-1 and TRBJ1-4; D is unclear. This CDR3 has 14 amino acids. V lost 4 bases and J lost 8, with 15 bases in between. The germline V gene encodes CDR1 SGHRS and CDR2 YFSETQ.

This chain uses TRBV7-8 with TRBJ2-7; possibly TRBD1 or TRBD2 for D (5 bases each). The CDR3 sequence is 13 residues long. Trimming stripped 4 bases from V and 2 bases from J, with 9 bases between. Germline V gene lookup returns CDR1 SGHVS and CDR2 FQNEAQ. The CDR3 is CASSWGPAYEQYF. CDR3 DNA sequence: TGTGCCAGCAGCTGGGGACCGGCCTACGAGCAGTACTTC.

This chain links TRBV7-8 with TRBJ1-1; the D gene is possibly TRBD1 (6 bases). Between the trimmed V and J ends, which lost 7 bases and 3 bases, there was a span of 15 bases. Germline assignment: CDR1 SGHVS and CDR2 FQNEAQ. The CDR3 has 14 residues. CDR3 sequence (DNA): TGTGCCAGCACCCGAGGGGGGCGGGACACTGAAGCTTTCTTT. Its protein is CASTRGGRDTEAFF.

This clonotype appeared a few times. The chain couples TRBV9 to TRBJ1-1; D is possibly TRBD1 (5 bases). CDR1 and CDR2 from the germline V gene are SGDLS and YYNGEE. This CDR3 has 14 amino acids. Between the trimmed V and J ends, which lost 9 bases and 1 base, there was a span of 16 bases. The DNA of the CDR3 is TGTGCCACCTCGACCTTAGGACAGAACACTGAAGCTTTCTTT. The encoded protein is CATSTLGQNTEAFF.

The chain uses TRBV7-3 and TRBJ2-6; tentative D call: TRBD1 (5 bases). Germline CDR1 SGHTA, CDR2 FQGTGA. Trimming took 5 bases from V and 0 from J, leaving 11 bases between them. The CDR3 is 16 residues long. The CDR3 DNA is TGTGCCAGCAGCCGCGACAGTCACTCTGGGGCCAACGTCCTGACTTTC. Translated, it gives CASSRDSHSGANVLTF.

This clonotype was detected only a few times. The chain combines TRBV10-3 with TRBJ2-7; TRBD2 agrees at 13 bases. J lost 7 bases, V lost 4 bases, and 1 base had no gene match. CDR3 length: 13 residues. CDR1 ENHRY and CDR2 SYGVKD come from the germline V gene. The CDR3 loop reads CAISGTSGGEQYF. DNA for the CDR3: TGTGCCATCAGTGGGACTAGCGGGGGAGAGCAGTACTTC.

The chain couples TRBV5-4 to TRBJ2-1; 8 bases align to TRBD1. This CDR3 has 15 residues. Germline CDR1 is SGHNT and CDR2 is YYREEE (reference sequence). V was pared by 0 bases and J by 9 bases, with 8 bases of the junction left unmatched. DNA for the CDR3: TGTGCCAGCAGCTTGGCCGGACAGGGAAACACTGAGCAGTTCTTC. Translating gives CASSLAGQGNTEQFF.

This clonotype showed up just a few times. The CDR3 nucleotides are TGTGCCAGCAGCCAGTCTAGTAAGGGGCCGGGCTACACCTTC. Translation: CASSQSSKGPGYTF. The chain employs TRBV3-1 and TRBJ1-2; possibly TRBD1 for D (5 bases). The CDR3 runs to 14 residues. V was clipped by 3 bases and J by 8 bases, with 16 bases between them. CDR1 LGHDT and CDR2 YNNKEL come from the germline V gene (reference sequence).